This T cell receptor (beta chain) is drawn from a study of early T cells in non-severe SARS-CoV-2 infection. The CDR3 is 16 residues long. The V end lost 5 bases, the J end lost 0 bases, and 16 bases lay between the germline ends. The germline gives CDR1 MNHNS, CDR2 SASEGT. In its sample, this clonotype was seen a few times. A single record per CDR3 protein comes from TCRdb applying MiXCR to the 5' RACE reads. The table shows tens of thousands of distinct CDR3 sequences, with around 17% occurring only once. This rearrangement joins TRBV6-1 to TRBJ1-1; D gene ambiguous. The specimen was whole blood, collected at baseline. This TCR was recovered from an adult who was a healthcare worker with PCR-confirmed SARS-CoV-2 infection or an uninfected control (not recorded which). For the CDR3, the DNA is TGTGCCAGCAGTCAATTCTTCGGACTTTTGAACACTGAAGCTTTCTTT. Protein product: CASSQFFGLLNTEAFF.